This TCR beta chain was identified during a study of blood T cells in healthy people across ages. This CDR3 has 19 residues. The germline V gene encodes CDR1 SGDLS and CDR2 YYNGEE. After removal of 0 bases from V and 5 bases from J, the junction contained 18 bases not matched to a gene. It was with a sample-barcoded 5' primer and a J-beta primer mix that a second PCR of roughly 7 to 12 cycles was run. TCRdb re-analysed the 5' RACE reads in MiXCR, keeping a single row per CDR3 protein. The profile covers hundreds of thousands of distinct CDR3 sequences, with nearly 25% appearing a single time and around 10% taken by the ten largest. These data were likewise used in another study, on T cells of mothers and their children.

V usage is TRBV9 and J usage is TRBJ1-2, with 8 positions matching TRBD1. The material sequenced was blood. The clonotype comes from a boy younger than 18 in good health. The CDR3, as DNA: TGTGCCAGCAGCGTAGGAAATGGGGTCGGGACAGGTTTAGAGTATGGCTACACCTTC. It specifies CASSVGNGVGTGLEYGYTF.